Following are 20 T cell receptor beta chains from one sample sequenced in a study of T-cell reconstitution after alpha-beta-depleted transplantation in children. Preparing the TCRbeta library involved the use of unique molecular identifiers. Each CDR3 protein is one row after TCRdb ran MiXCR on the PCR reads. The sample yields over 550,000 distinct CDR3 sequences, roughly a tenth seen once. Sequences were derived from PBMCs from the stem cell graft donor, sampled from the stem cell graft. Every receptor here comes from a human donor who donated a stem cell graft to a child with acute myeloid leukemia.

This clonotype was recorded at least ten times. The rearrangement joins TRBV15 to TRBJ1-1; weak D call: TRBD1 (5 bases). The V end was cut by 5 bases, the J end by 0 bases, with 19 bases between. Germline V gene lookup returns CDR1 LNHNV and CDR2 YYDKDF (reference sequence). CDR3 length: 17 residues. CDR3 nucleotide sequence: TGTGCCACCAGCTCCCGAAGGACCGGGACGGTGAACACTGAAGCTTTCTTT. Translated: CATSSRRTGTVNTEAFF.

This CDR3 reads CASSQEGREEDTQYF. The CDR3 DNA sequence: TGTGCCAGCAGCCAAGAGGGGCGGGAGGAGGATACGCAGTATTTT. J is TRBJ2-3 and V is TRBV3-1, with 8 bases aligning to TRBD2. The CDR3 sequence is 15 residues long. J lost 6 bases, V lost 0 bases, and 5 bases had no gene match. Germline V lookup: CDR1 LGHDT, CDR2 YNNKEL (reference sequence).

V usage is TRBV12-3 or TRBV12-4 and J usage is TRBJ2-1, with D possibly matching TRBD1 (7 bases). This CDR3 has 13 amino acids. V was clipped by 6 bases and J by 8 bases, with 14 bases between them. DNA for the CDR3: TGTGCCAGCAGCCCGATCAGGGGGGATGAGCAGTTCTTC. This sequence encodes CASSPIRGDEQFF.

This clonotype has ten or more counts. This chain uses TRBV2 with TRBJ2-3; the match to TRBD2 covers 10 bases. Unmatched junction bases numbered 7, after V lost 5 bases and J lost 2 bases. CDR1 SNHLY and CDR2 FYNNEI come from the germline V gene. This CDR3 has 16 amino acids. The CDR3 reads CASSPRTSGYTDTQYF. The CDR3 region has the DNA TGTGCCAGCAGTCCTCGGACTAGCGGTTACACAGATACGCAGTATTTT.

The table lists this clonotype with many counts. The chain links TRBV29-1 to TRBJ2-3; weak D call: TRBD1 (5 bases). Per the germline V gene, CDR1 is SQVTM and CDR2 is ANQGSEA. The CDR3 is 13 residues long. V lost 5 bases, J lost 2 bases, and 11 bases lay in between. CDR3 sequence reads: CSVPGFNTDTQYF. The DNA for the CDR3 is TGCAGCGTTCCAGGGTTTAACACAGATACGCAGTATTTT.

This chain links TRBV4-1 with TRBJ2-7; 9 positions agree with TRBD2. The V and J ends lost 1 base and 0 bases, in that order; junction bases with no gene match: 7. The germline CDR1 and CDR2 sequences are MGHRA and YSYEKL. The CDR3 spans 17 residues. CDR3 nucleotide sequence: TGCGCCAGCAGCCAAGGCCCCGGACTAGCGTACTCCTACGAGCAGTACTTC. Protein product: CASSQGPGLAYSYEQYF.

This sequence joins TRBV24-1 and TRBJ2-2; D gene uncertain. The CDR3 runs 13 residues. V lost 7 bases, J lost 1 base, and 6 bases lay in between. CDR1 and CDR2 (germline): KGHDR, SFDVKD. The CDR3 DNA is TGTGCCACCAGACTTGGGAACACCGGGGAGCTGTTTTTT. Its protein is CATRLGNTGELFF.

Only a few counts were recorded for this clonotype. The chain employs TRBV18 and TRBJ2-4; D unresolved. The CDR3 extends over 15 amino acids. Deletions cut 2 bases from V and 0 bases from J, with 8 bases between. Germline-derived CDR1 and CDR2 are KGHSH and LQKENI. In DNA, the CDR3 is TGTGCCAGCTCACCAGGGGAAGGAGCCAAAAACATTCAGTACTTC. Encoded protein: CASSPGEGAKNIQYF.

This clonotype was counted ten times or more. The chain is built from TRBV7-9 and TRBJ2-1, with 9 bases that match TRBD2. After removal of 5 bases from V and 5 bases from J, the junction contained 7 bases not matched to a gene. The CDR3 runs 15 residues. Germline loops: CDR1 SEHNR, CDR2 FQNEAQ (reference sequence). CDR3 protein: CASSQVAGAHNEQFF. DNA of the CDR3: TGTGCCAGCAGCCAAGTAGCGGGAGCCCACAATGAGCAGTTCTTC.

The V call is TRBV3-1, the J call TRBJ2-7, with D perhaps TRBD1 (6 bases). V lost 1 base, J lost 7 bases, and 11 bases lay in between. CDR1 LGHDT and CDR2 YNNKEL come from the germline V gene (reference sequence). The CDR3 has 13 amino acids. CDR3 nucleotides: TGTGCCAGCAGCCAAGTTACAGGGCGAGAGCAGTACTTC. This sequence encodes CASSQVTGREQYF.

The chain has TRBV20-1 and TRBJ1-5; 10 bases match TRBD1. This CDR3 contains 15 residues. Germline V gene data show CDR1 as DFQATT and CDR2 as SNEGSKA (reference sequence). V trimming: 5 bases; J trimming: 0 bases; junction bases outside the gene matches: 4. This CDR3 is CSAPRTGGSNQPQHF. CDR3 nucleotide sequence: TGCAGTGCTCCCAGGACAGGGGGTAGCAATCAGCCCCAGCATTTT.

In DNA form, the CDR3 reads TGTGCCACCAGTGATTTTGAACTAGCGGCCCGAGAGACCCAGTACTTC. This encodes CATSDFELAARETQYF. V and J are TRBV24-1 and TRBJ2-5; 8 bases match TRBD2. Germline values: CDR1 KGHDR, CDR2 SFDVKD. There are 16 residues in the CDR3. The trim removed 1 base at V and 4 bases at J, leaving 7 bases unmatched.

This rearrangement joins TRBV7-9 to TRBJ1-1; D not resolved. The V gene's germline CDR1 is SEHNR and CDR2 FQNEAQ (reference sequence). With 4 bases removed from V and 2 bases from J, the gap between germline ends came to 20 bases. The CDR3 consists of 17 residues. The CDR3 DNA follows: TGTGCCAGCAGCTCCGCCGGAAGGGCAGGCCTAAACACTGAAGCTTTCTTT. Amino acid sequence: CASSSAGRAGLNTEAFF. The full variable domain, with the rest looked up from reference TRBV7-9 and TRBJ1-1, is DTGVSQNPRHKITKRGQNVTFRCDPISEHNRLYWYRQTLGQGPEFLTYFQNEAQLEKSRLLSDRFSAERPKGSFSTLEIQRTEQGDSAMYLCASSSAGRAGLNTEAFFGQGTRLTVV.

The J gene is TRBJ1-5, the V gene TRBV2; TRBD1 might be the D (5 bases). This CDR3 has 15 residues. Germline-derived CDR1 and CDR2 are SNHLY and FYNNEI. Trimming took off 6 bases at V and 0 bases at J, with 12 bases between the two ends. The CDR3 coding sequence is TGTGCCAGCAGAGGGTCGACAGCTAGCAATCAGCCCCAGCATTTT. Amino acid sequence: CASRGSTASNQPQHF. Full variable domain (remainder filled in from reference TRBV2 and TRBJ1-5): EPEVTQTPSHQVTQMGQEVILRCVPISNHLYFYWYRQILGQKVEFLVSFYNNEISEKSEIFDDQFSVERPDGSNFTLKIRSTKLEDSAMYFCASRGSTASNQPQHFGDGTRLSIL.

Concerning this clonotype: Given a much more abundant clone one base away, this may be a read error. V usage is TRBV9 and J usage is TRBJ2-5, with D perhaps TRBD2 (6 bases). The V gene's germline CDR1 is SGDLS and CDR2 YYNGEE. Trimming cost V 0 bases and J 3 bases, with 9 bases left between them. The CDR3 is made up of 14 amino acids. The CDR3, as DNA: TGTGCCAGCAGCGTAGGGGGGGAGGAAGAGACCCAGTACTTC. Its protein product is CASSVGGEEETQYF.

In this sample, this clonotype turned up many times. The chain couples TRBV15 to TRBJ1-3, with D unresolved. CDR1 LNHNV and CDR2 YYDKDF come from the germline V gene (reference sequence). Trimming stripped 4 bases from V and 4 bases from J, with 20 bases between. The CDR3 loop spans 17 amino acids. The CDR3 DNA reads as TGTGCCACCAGCACGATAGCGGCCCATGAATCGGGAAACACCATATATTTT. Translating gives CATSTIAAHESGNTIYF.

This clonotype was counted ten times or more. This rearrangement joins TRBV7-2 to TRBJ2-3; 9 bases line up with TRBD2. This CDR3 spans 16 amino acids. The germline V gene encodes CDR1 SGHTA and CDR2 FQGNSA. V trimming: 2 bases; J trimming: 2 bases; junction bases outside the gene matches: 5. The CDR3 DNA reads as TGTGCCAGCAGCTTAAGGTCTAGCGGGACCACAGATACGCAGTATTTT. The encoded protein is CASSLRSSGTTDTQYF.

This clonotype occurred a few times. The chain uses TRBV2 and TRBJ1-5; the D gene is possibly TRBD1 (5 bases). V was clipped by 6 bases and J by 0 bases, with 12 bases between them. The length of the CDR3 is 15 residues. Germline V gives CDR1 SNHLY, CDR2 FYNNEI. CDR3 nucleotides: TGTGCCAGCAGCCGGGGGTCCGATAGCAATCAGCCCCAGCATTTT. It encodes CASSRGSDSNQPQHF.

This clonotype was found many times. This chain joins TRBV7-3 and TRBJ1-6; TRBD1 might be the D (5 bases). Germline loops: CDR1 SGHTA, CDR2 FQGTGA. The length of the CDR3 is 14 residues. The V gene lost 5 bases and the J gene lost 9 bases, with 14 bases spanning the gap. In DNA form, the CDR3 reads TGTGCCAGCAGCATCGGCCTCGGGGGTTCACCCCTCCACTTT. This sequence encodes CASSIGLGGSPLHF.

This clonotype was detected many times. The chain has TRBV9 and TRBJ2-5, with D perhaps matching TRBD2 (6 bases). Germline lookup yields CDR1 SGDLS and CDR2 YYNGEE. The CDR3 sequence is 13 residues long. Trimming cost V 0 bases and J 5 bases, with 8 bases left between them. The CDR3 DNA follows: TGTGCCAGCAGCGTAGGGGGGGAGGAGACCCAGTACTTC. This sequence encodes CASSVGGEETQYF.